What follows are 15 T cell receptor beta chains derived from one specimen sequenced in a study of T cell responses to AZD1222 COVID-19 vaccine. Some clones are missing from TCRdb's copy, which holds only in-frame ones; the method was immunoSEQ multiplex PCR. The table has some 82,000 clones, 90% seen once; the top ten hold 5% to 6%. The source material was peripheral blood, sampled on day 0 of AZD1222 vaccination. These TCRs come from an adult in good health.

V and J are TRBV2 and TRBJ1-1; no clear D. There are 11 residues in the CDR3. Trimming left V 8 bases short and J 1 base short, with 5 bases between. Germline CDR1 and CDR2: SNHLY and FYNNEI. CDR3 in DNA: TGTGCCAGCGGGTGGAACACTGAAGCTTTCTTT. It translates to CASGWNTEAFF. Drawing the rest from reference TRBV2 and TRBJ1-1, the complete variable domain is EPEVTQTPSHQVTQMGQEVILRCVPISNHLYFYWYRQILGQKVEFLVSFYNNEISEKSEIFDDQFSVERPDGSNFTLKIRSTKLEDSAMYFCASGWNTEAFFGQGTRLTVV.

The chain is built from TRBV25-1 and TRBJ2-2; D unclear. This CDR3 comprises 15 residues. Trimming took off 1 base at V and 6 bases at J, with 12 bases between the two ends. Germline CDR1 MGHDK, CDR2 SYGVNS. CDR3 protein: CASSEFNSPPGELFF. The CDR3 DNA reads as TGTGCCAGCAGTGAATTCAATAGCCCCCCCGGGGAGCTGTTTTTT. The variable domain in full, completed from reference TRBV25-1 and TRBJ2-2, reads EADIYQTPRYLVIGTGKKITLECSQTMGHDKMYWYQQDPGMELHLIHYSYGVNSTEKGDLSSESTVSRIRTEHFPLTLESARPSHTSQYLCASSEFNSPPGELFFGEGSRLTVL.

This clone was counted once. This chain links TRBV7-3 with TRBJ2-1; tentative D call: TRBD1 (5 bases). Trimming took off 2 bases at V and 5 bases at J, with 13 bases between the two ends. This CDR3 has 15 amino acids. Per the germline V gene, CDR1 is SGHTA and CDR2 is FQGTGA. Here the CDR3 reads CASSLGAGPDNEQFF. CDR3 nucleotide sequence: TGTGCCAGCAGCTTAGGGGCAGGGCCGGACAATGAGCAGTTCTTC.

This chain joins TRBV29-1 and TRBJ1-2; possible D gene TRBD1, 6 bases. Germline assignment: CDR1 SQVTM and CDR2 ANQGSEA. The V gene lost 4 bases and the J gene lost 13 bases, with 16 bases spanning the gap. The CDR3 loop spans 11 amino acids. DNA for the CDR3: TGCAGCGTTGGACCGGGACATCTGCCCACCTTC. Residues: CSVGPGHLPTF.

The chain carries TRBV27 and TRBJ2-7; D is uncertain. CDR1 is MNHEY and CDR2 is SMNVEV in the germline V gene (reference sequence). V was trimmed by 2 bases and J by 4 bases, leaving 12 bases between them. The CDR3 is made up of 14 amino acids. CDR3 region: CASSLRSPSYEQYF. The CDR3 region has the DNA TGTGCCAGCAGTTTAAGGAGCCCAAGTTACGAGCAGTACTTC.

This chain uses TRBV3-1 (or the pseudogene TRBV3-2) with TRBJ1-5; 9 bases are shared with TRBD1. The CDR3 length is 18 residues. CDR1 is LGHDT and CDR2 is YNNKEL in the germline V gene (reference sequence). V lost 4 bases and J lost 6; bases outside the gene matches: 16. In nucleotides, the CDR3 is TGTGCCAGCAGCCCCCACGGGAGGGGACAGGGATTATTTCAGCCCCAGCATTTT. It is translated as CASSPHGRGQGLFQPQHF.

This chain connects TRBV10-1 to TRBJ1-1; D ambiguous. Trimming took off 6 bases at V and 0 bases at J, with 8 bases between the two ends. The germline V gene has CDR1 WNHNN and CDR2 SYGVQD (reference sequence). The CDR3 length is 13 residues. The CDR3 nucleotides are TGCGCCAGCAGGAAGGGCTTGAACACTGAAGCTTTCTTT. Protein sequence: CASRKGLNTEAFF.

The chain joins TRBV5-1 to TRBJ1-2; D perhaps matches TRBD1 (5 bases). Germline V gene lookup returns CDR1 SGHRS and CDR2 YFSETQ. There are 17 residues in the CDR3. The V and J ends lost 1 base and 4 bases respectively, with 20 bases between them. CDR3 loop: CASSLRSRQLGGYGYTF. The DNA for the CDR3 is TGCGCCAGCAGCTTGCGGTCACGACAGCTAGGAGGCTATGGCTACACCTTC. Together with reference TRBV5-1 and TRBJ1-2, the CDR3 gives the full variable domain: KAGVTQTPRYLIKTRGQQVTLSCSPISGHRSVSWYQQTPGQGLQFLFEYFSETQRNKGNFPGRFSGRQFSNSRSEMNVSTLELGDSALYLCASSLRSRQLGGYGYTFGSGTRLTVV.

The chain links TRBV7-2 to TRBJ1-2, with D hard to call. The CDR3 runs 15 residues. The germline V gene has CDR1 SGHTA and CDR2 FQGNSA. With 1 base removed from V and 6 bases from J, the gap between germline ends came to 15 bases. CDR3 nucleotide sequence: TGTGCCAGCAGCTTAGAGGGCCTTGCGGGTAATGGCTACACCTTC. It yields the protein CASSLEGLAGNGYTF.

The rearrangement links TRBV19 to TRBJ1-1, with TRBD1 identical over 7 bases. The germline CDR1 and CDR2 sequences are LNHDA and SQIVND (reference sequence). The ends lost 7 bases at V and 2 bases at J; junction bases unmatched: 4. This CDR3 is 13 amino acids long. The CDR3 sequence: CASMGTDNTEAFF. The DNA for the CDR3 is TGTGCCAGTATGGGGACAGACAACACTGAAGCTTTCTTT. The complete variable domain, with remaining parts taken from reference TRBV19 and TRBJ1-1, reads DGGITQSPKYLFRKEGQNVTLSCEQNLNHDAMYWYRQDPGQGLRLIYYSQIVNDFQKGDIAEGYSVSREKKESFPLTVTSAQKNPTAFYLCASMGTDNTEAFFGQGTRLTVV.

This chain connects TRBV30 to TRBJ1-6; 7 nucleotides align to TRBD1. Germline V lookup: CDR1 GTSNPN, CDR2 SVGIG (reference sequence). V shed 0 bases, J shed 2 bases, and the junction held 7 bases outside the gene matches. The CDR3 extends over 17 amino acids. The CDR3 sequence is CAWSVVTQGAYNSPLHF. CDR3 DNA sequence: TGTGCCTGGAGTGTAGTCACCCAGGGGGCCTATAATTCACCCCTCCACTTT.

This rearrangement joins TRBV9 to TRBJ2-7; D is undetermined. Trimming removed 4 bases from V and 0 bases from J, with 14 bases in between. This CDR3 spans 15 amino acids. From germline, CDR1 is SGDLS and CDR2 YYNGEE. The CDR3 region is CASSPGILSSYEQYF. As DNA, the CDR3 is TGTGCCAGCAGCCCCGGTATCTTAAGCTCCTACGAGCAGTACTTC. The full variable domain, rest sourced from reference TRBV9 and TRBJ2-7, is DSGVTQTPKHLITATGQRVTLRCSPRSGDLSVYWYQQSLDQGLQFLIQYYNGEERAKGNILERFSAQQFPDLHSELNLSSLELGDSALYFCASSPGILSSYEQYFGPGTRLTVT.

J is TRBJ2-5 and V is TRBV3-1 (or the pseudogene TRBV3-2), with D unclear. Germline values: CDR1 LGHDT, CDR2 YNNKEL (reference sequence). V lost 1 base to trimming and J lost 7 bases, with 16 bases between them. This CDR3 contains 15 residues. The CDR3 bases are TGTGCCAGCAGCCAAGGATTCAGCTTGCAGGCGACCCAGTACTTC. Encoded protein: CASSQGFSLQATQYF.

The CDR3 region has the DNA TGTGCCAGCAGCACCGAAGGACTAGCGGGGGGTGAGACCCAGTACTTC. Translated, it gives CASSTEGLAGGETQYF. V and J are TRBV7-2 and TRBJ2-5; 14 nucleotides align to TRBD2. The trim removed 5 bases at V and 5 bases at J, leaving 7 bases unmatched. This CDR3 comprises 16 residues. CDR1 and CDR2 from the germline V gene are SGHTA and FQGNSA.

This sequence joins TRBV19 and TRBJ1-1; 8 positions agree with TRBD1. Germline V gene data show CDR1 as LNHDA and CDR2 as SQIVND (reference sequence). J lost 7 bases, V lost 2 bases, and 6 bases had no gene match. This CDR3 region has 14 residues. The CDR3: CASSIQGATLEAFF. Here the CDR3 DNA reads TGTGCCAGTAGTATACAGGGGGCGACCCTTGAAGCTTTCTTT.